This TCR beta chain was recorded in a study of T cells in Graves' hyperthyroidism and ophthalmopathy. Amplification of TCR beta CDR3 regions used RNA as the template. HTBI primers were the set used in a first-round RT-PCR of the TCR CDR3. In TCRdb, the multiplex PCR reads were re-called with MiXCR into one record per CDR3 protein. The data contain around 580,000 distinct CDR3 sequences, roughly 46% of them singletons. Trimming cost V 6 bases and J 6 bases; bases outside gene matches: 9. This CDR3 has 16 residues. Sequenced sample: peripheral blood or thyroid tissue (not recorded which). The rearrangement joins TRBV12-3 or TRBV12-4 to TRBJ2-2; TRBD1 agrees at 11 bases. The TCR originated in a woman aged 18-29 years with Graves' hyperthyroidism. DNA of the CDR3: TGTGCCAGCAGGCGGACAGGGGGCGATCGGTCCGGGGAGCTGTTTTTT. This codes for CASRRTGGDRSGELFF.